This paragraph reports one T cell receptor (beta chain). Its antigen is currently unknown. These data belong to a study of shared clonotypes between healthy human individuals. This CDR3 is built from 14 residues. Germline lookup yields CDR1 LNHDA and CDR2 SQIVND (reference sequence). V lost 3 bases and J lost 5, with 11 bases in between. Under the authors' procedure: Filtering differed because ImmunoSEQ produced junction-only sequences that carried no quality scores. Clones were sequenced by immunoSEQ multiplex PCR, and TCRdb holds only the in-frame ones, with some missing. The D gene and trimming were derived from the DNA, and the V and J assignments and clone size from that table. The table shows millions of clones, with 85% to 95% occurring only once. Study-level results: The low donor count limited represented genetic and exposure-history diversity. Naive CD4 clonotypes were shared across several donors at roughly 5.3%.

Donors were healthy HIV-negative adults without recently reported acute infections or vaccinations. The chain joins TRBV19 to TRBJ1-5; unclear D gene. The sample comprised naive CD4+ T cells sorted from blood. Subset of the sample: CD45RA+ positively selected. The receptor was isolated from a man younger than 35 in good health. CDR3 coding DNA: TGTGCCAGTAGTATGGGGTATTGGGATCAGCCCCAGCATTTT. It is translated as CASSMGYWDQPQHF.